This T cell receptor (beta chain) was recorded in a study of regulatory T cells in long-lasting Graves disease. Notes on the study in general: It was possible that the small sample size reduced accuracy. The study found TRBV28, TRBJ1-2 and TRBJ2-5 favored in persistent disease.

In germline, CDR1 is DFQATT, CDR2 SNEGSKA (reference sequence). The CDR3 is 11 residues long. Trimming left V 1 base short and J 6 bases short, with 4 bases between. Building of the TCR beta libraries involved iRepertoire HTBI primers and Arm-PCR of CDR3 regions. MiXCR was run by TCRdb on the multiplex PCR reads, yielding one entry per CDR3 protein. The data hold 400,000 or so distinct CDR3 sequences, with 23% observed a single time. Time point in this sample: persistent/refractory GD, antithyroid drugs over 5 years with positive TRAb. After RNA was extracted from PBMCs, the TCR library was made from it. An endocrinology department located in Xi'an, China, was where the patients came from. This clonotype was recorded many times. Antigen specificity is unknown.

This chain connects TRBV20-1 to TRBJ2-1; D ambiguous. Sequencing used peripheral blood mononuclear cells (PBMCs), obtained when the disease was refractory, from a patient treated with antithyroid drugs. The TCR comes from a female donor with Graves disease. CDR3 sequence: CSARGPNEQFF. The DNA of the CDR3 is TGCAGTGCTAGAGGACCCAATGAGCAGTTCTTC.